Shown below are 11 T cell receptor beta chains from a single sample sequenced in a study of blood T cell repertoires in COVID-19. Method: immunoSEQ multiplex PCR; TCRdb's copy keeps in-frame clones and lacks some. The top ten clones hold 1.5% to 2% of a sample with about 290,000 clones, around 90% of them seen once. Sequenced: PBMCs or T cells enriched from blood (not recorded which). The receptors derive from a middle-aged woman who had recovered from COVID-19.

CDR3 region: CASSQGGGARALGNQPQHF. As DNA, the CDR3 is TGTGCCAGCAGCCAAGGAGGGGGGGCAAGGGCCTTAGGCAATCAGCCCCAGCATTTT. This rearrangement joins TRBV4-2 to TRBJ1-5, with TRBD1 as a possible D gene (6 bases). CDR1 and CDR2 from the germline V gene are LGHNA and YNFKEQ. V was pared by 1 base and J by 2 bases, with 21 bases between. This CDR3 has 19 amino acids.

The V call is TRBV28, the J call TRBJ2-7, with TRBD1 matching 10 bases. CDR3 length: 16 amino acids. V was pared by 5 bases and J by 4 bases, with 11 bases of the junction left unmatched. CDR1 MDHEN and CDR2 SYDVKM come from the germline V gene. CDR3 residues: CASSLSPGQGGYEQYF. Written as DNA, the CDR3 is TGTGCCAGCAGTCTCTCTCCCGGACAGGGGGGGTACGAGCAGTACTTC. Based on the CDR3 plus reference TRBV28 and TRBJ2-7, the full variable domain is DVKVTQSSRYLVKRTGEKVFLECVQDMDHENMFWYRQDPGLGLRLIYFSYDVKMKEKGDIPEGYSVSREKKERFSLILESASTNQTSMYLCASSLSPGQGGYEQYFGPGTRLTVT.

This clone occurred once. The chain recombines TRBV11-2 with TRBJ1-6, with 10 bases identical to TRBD1. V gave up 6 bases and J gave up 7 bases; unmatched junction bases: 9. Germline CDR1 reads SGHAT; CDR2 reads FQNNGV. CDR3 size: 16 residues. The CDR3 coding sequence is TGTGCCAGCAGTTTTCGGGACAGGGGTTGGAATTCACCCCTCCACTTT. Its protein product is CASSFRDRGWNSPLHF. Together with reference TRBV11-2 and TRBJ1-6, the CDR3 gives the full variable domain: EAGVAQSPRYKIIEKRQSVAFWCNPISGHATLYWYQQILGQGPKLLIQFQNNGVVDDSQLPKDRFSAERLKGVDSTLKIQPAKLEDSAVYLCASSFRDRGWNSPLHFGNGTRLTVT.

This clone appeared a single time. J is TRBJ1-2 and V is TRBV25-1, with D unresolved. The germline V and J ends were trimmed by 2 bases and 1 base, with 14 bases remaining between them. The CDR3 runs to 16 residues. Germline CDR1 and CDR2: MGHDK and SYGVNS. CDR3 in DNA: TGTGCCAGCAGTGAAATAGGTGGAGATTTTAACTATGGCTACACCTTC. This gives the protein CASSEIGGDFNYGYTF.

The V call is TRBV24-1, the J call TRBJ2-3; D gene unclear. Trimming pared 4 bases from V and 5 bases from J, leaving 12 bases between. This CDR3 has 14 amino acids. Germline V gene sequence: CDR1 KGHDR, CDR2 SFDVKD. CDR3 residues: CATSDSRRRDTQYF. Written as DNA, the CDR3 is TGTGCCACCAGTGACTCCCGTCGCAGAGATACGCAGTATTTT.

The chain employs TRBV27 and TRBJ2-7; TRBD1 matches 9 bases. Unmatched junction bases numbered 10, after V lost 8 bases and J lost 5 bases. This CDR3 contains 14 residues. Germline V gene data show CDR1 as MNHEY and CDR2 as SMNVEV (reference sequence). The CDR3 DNA reads as TGTGCCAGCCCTAAAGGGACAGGGATCGACGAGCAGTACTTC. This sequence encodes CASPKGTGIDEQYF.

This clone was found once. V usage is TRBV5-1 and J usage is TRBJ2-2; perhaps TRBD2 as D (6 bases). Germline V gene sequence: CDR1 SGHRS, CDR2 YFSETQ. V lost 0 bases, J lost 6 bases, and 9 bases lay in between. This CDR3 has 14 residues. The CDR3 loop reads CASSLVGGAGELFF. CDR3 sequence (DNA): TGCGCCAGCAGCTTGGTAGGCGGGGCCGGGGAGCTGTTTTTT.

The chain couples TRBV5-6 to TRBJ1-4; D unresolved. Germline CDR1 is SGHDT and CDR2 is YYEEEE. This CDR3 has 14 residues. With 4 bases removed from V and 0 bases from J, the gap between germline ends came to 7 bases. The chain's CDR3 is CASSKLATNEKLFF. The CDR3 region has the DNA TGTGCCAGCAGCAAACTTGCAACTAATGAAAAACTGTTTTTT.

V is TRBV11-2 and J is TRBJ1-1; 9 positions agree with TRBD1. Germline V gives CDR1 SGHAT, CDR2 FQNNGV. Germline trimming cut 4 bases from V and 2 bases from J; bases unmatched to any gene: 2. This CDR3 has 14 residues. CDR3 nucleotides: TGTGCCAGCAGCTGGGGACAGGGAAACACTGAAGCTTTCTTT. The encoded protein is CASSWGQGNTEAFF.

The V gene is TRBV5-1, the J gene TRBJ2-2, with D uncertain. Germline V gene lookup returns CDR1 SGHRS and CDR2 YFSETQ. This CDR3 is built from 13 residues. V lost 4 bases and J lost 3, with 7 bases in between. CDR3 sequence reads: CASSASYTGELFF. The CDR3 coding sequence is TGCGCCAGCAGCGCCAGTTACACCGGGGAGCTGTTTTTT.

The genes are TRBV13 and TRBJ1-2, with 8 bases aligning to TRBD1. Germline assignment: CDR1 PRHDT and CDR2 FYEKMQ (reference sequence). The CDR3 has 17 residues. J gave up 0 bases and V 5 bases, and 11 bases lay outside the gene matches. CDR3 region: CASSRTTGALANYGYTF. For the CDR3, the DNA is TGTGCCAGCAGCCGAACGACAGGGGCCCTAGCTAACTATGGCTACACCTTC. The full variable domain, its missing parts supplied by reference TRBV13 and TRBJ1-2, is AAGVIQSPRHLIKEKRETATLKCYPIPRHDTVYWYQQGPGQDPQFLISFYEKMQSDKGSIPDRFSAQQFSDYHSELNMSSLELGDSALYFCASSRTTGALANYGYTFGSGTRLTVV.